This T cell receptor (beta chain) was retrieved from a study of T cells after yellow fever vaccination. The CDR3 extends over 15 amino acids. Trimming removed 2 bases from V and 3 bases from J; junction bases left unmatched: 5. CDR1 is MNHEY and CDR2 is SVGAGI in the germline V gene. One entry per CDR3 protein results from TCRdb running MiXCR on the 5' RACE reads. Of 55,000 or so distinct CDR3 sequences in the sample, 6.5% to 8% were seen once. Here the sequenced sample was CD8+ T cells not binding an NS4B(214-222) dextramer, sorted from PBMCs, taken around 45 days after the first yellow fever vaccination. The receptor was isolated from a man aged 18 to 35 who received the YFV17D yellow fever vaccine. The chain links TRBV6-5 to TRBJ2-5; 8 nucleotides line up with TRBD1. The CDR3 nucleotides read TGTGCCAGCAGTTACGGGACAGGAAGGGAAGAGACCCAGTACTTC. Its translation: CASSYGTGREETQYF.